The rows below give T cell receptor beta chains drawn from one sample of a study of regulatory T cells in long-lasting Graves disease. Each CDR3 protein gets one entry after TCRdb re-called the multiplex PCR reads with MiXCR. The data hold about 530,000 distinct CDR3 sequences, with around 15% observed a single time. These sequences were also reported in another study, on T cells in Graves' hyperthyroidism and ophthalmopathy.

The input for sequencing was peripheral blood mononuclear cells (PBMCs), taken at new diagnosis, from a patient treated with antithyroid drugs. These receptors were obtained from a woman aged 40 to 65 with Graves disease. CDR3s include the opening cysteine and the closing phenylalanine or tryptophan. The D gene is left open where the match is weak. Not all rows give a size; the values are once, few, many and, for expanded clones, a class.

TRBD2 | many | TRBJ2-5 | TRBV20-1 | TGCAGTGCTAGACGCTTACTAGCGGGGGCCGAAGAGACCCAGTACTTC | CSARRLLAGAEETQYF
TRBD1 | many | TRBJ2-5 | TRBV18 | TGTGCCAGCTCGGGACAGTCCCAAGAGACCCAGTACTTC | CASSGQSQETQYF
TRBD2 | many | TRBJ2-7 | TRBV12-3/TRBV12-4 | TGTGCCAGCAGTTCTGCTAGCGGGGGGGCTGAGCAGTACTTC | CASSSASGGAEQYF
. | few | TRBJ2-5 | TRBV11-1 | TGTGCCAGCAGCTTACAGACAGGCAAAGAGACCCAGTACTTC | CASSLQTGKETQYF
. | . | TRBJ2-1 | TRBV19 | TGTGCCAGTAGCCTTCCGGATCGACAACCTGGGTCCTACAATGAGCAGTTCTTC | CASSLPDRQPGSYNEQFF
. | few | TRBJ2-7 | TRBV11-3 | TGTGCCAGCAGCTTAGAGAAAGGTAATACGGGCTCCTACGAGCAGTACTTC | CASSLEKGNTGSYEQYF
. | . | TRBJ1-2 | TRBV6-1 | TGTGCCAGCAGTGAAGGGTGGGGCTATGGCTACACCTTC | CASSEGWGYGYTF
TRBD1 | many | TRBJ1-2 | TRBV12-3/TRBV12-4 | TGTGCCAGCAGTCTATGGGACAGGGCGAAGGATGGCTACACCTTC | CASSLWDRAKDGYTF
. | few | TRBJ2-3 | TRBV7-6 | TGTGCTTCCGCTGGGGTTTCGCAGTATTTT | CASAGVSQYF
. | few | TRBJ1-6 | TRBV2 | TGTGCCAGCATTCGGGGCACATCAAGGTCACCCCTCCACTTT | CASIRGTSRSPLHF
. | . | TRBJ1-1 | TRBV2 | TGTGCCAGCAGTGACCCGGCCTGGGGGTCGATCTTT | CASSDPAWGSIF
. | few | TRBJ2-7 | TRBV5-1 | TGCGCCAGCAGCTTGGAACCAGCCTCCTACGAGCAGTACTTC | CASSLEPASYEQYF
. | few | TRBJ1-2 | TRBV15 | TGTGCCACCAGCAGAGTCTCGTCGGGGGCTGGAGGCTACACCTTC | CATSRVSSGAGGYTF
. | many | TRBJ1-1 | TRBV10-3 | TGTGCCATCAGAGCTACCTCCATCGAGACCACTGAAGCTTTCTTT | CAIRATSIETTEAFF
. | many | TRBJ1-2 | TRBV19 | TGTGCCAGGATCACACCACAGCCTTCCTATGGCTACACCTTC | CARITPQPSYGYTF
TRBD2 | . | TRBJ2-5 | TRBV4-2 | TGTGCCAGCAGCCAAGAGACCGGCGGGGGAGCTCAAGAGACCCAGTACTTC | CASSQETGGGAQETQYF
TRBD1 | many | TRBJ2-3 | TRBV2 | TGTGCCGGCAGGGGGGACAGGAACACAGATACGCAGTATTTT | CAGRGDRNTDTQYF
TRBD2 | many | TRBJ2-1 | TRBV20-1 | TGCAGTGCTAAGACTAGCGCGGATGAGCAGTTCTTC | CSAKTSADEQFF
TRBD1 | many | TRBJ2-4 | TRBV12-3/TRBV12-4 | TGTGCCAGCAGTCCGGACAGGGGGCTAGCCAAAAACATTCAGTACTTC | CASSPDRGLAKNIQYF
. | many | TRBJ2-3 | TRBV20-1 | TGCAGTGCTAGAGTCCCGGGGGAGATATCAGATACGCAGTATTTT | CSARVPGEISDTQYF
. | few | TRBJ1-6 | TRBV7-3 | TGTGCCAGCAGCTTAAGCCCGGGGCCTAATTCACCCCTCCACTTT | CASSLSPGPNSPLHF
TRBD1 | many | TRBJ1-1 | TRBV20-1 | TGCAGTGCTAGATCCGGGACAGACCTTGAAGCTTTCTTT | CSARSGTDLEAFF
TRBD1 | many | TRBJ1-1 | TRBV6-5 | TGTGCCAGCAGTTATTCGGACAGGGGCTCGAACACTGAAGCTTTCTTT | CASSYSDRGSNTEAFF
. | many | TRBJ2-7 | TRBV12-3/TRBV12-4 | TGTGCCAGCAGTAGCGGAGGGGGAAGCTACGAGCAGTACTTC | CASSSGGGSYEQYF
TRBD2 | . | TRBJ2-2 | TRBV10-3 | TGTGCCATCAGTGAGGGGACTAGCACCGGGGAGCTGTTTTTT | CAISEGTSTGELFF
. | . | TRBJ1-2 | TRBV19 | TGTGCCAGTGCCGGACAGACAACAATGCTAAACTATGGCTACACCTTC | CASAGQTTMLNYGYTF
TRBD2 | . | TRBJ2-3 | TRBV3-1 | TGTGCCAGCAGCCAAGTCCTAGCGGGGTTCGGAAGCACAGATACGCAGTATTTT | CASSQVLAGFGSTDTQYF
. | . | TRBJ2-4 | TRBV19 | TGTGCCAGTAGTAACAGGGCGCAAGTTTTAGCCAAAAACATTCAGTACTTC | CASSNRAQVLAKNIQYF
TRBD2 | . | TRBJ2-7 | TRBV20-1 | TGCAGTGCTCTAGCGGGGGGATTAACCTACGAGCAGTACTTC | CSALAGGLTYEQYF
TRBD1 | . | TRBJ1-6 | TRBV7-8 | TGTGCCAGCAGCCTAACCGGGACAGGCCTTCCACCCCTCCACTTT | CASSLTGTGLPPLHF
. | many | TRBJ2-7 | TRBV27 | TGTGCCAGCAGTCCCGCATTCTCCTCCTACGAGCAGTACTTC | CASSPAFSSYEQYF
. | few | TRBJ1-1 | TRBV6-1 | TGTGCCAGCAGTGATCGGGGAAATGGGGCTTTCTTT | CASSDRGNGAFF
TRBD1 | . | TRBJ2-2 | TRBV5-1 | TGCGCCAGCAGCCCAGAGGGGGCTAGCGGGGAGCTGTTTTTT | CASSPEGASGELFF
. | . | TRBJ1-1 | TRBV15 | TGTGCCACCAGCAGAGACACCACTGAAGCTTTCTTT | CATSRDTTEAFF
. | many | TRBJ2-1 | TRBV18 | TGTGCCAGCTCACTAAGGACAGAATACAATGAGCAGTTCTTC | CASSLRTEYNEQFF
. | . | TRBJ2-7 | TRBV11-3 | TGTGCCAGCAGCTTAGAGCAGTTTACCTACGAGCAGTACTTC | CASSLEQFTYEQYF
TRBD1 | . | TRBJ1-1 | TRBV4-1 | TGCGCCAGCAGCCAAGATCTAGCAGGGGGCCGGTCGGGGGCTTTCTTT | CASSQDLAGGRSGAFF
. | many | TRBJ2-7 | TRBV11-1 | TGTGCCAGCAGCTCTCTCCAGGGCGACGACGAGCAGTACTTC | CASSSLQGDDEQYF
TRBD2 | many | TRBJ2-3 | TRBV15 | TGTGCCACCAGCAGAGATCGGCTAGCGGGGAGAGATACGCAGTATTTT | CATSRDRLAGRDTQYF
TRBD2 | . | TRBJ2-1 | TRBV20-1 | TGCAGTGCTCCTTCTCATAGCGGGAAGTCCTACAATGAGCAGTTCTTC | CSAPSHSGKSYNEQFF
TRBD1 | . | TRBJ2-1 | TRBV2 | TGTGCCAGCAGTGACCCCGGGACAGGGGCCTACAATGAGCAGTTCTTC | CASSDPGTGAYNEQFF
. | few | TRBJ2-2 | TRBV7-9 | TGTGCCAGCAGCAACTGGGGACGGTCGAACACCGGGGAGCTGTTTTTT | CASSNWGRSNTGELFF
. | few | TRBJ2-7 | TRBV7-8 | TGTGCCAGCAGCTTAGCTACTAACGGCCTGACGCCCTACGAGCAGTACTTC | CASSLATNGLTPYEQYF
. | . | TRBJ2-3 | TRBV7-9 | TGTGCCAGCAGCTTGGTCACGGGGCGCATAAGCACAGATACGCAGTATTTT | CASSLVTGRISTDTQYF
. | . | TRBJ1-1 | TRBV29-1 | TGCAGCGCTATGGCAGCCATGAACACTGAAGCTTTCTTT | CSAMAAMNTEAFF
TRBD1 | many | TRBJ2-3 | TRBV15 | TGTGCCACCAGCAGAGAAGGCACAGGGGGTCCGCAGTATTTT | CATSREGTGGPQYF